The 12 T cell receptor beta chains reported below all come from one sample, sequenced in a study of cytomegalovirus exposure and HLA in healthy donors. Here immunoSEQ multiplex PCR was the method, and the copy in TCRdb shows in-frame clones only, minus some. There are around 60,000 clones in the sample; roughly 95% occur only once, and approximately 6.4% lies in the top ten. Sequencing was performed on PBMCs. The receptor set was obtained from a woman in her late teens or twenties in good health and CMV-seropositive.

This clone was picked up one time. The chain uses TRBV2 and TRBJ2-5, with 9 positions matching TRBD1. Trimming at V came to 6 bases and at J to 2 bases, leaving 19 bases not matched to a gene. The CDR3 has 19 residues. The germline V gene encodes CDR1 SNHLY and CDR2 FYNNEI. CDR3 region: CASSGRLLLRTGDQETQYF. CDR3 coding DNA: TGTGCCAGCAGCGGCCGGCTGCTACTTCGGACAGGGGATCAAGAGACCCAGTACTTC.

CDR3 in DNA: TGTGCCAGCAGTCCACCAGGGAATGGTCAGCCCCAGCATTTT. This codes for CASSPPGNGQPQHF. The rearrangement joins TRBV6-6 to TRBJ1-5; TRBD1 might be the D (5 bases). The CDR3 extends over 14 amino acids. Trimming removed 5 bases at V and 6 bases at J, with 14 bases between. Germline V gene lookup returns CDR1 MNHNY and CDR2 SVGAGI (reference sequence).

This chain uses TRBV18 with TRBJ1-3; the D is unclear. Per germline, CDR1 KGHSH and CDR2 LQKENI. V was trimmed by 2 bases and J by 0 bases, leaving 11 bases between them. The CDR3 is 16 amino acids. In DNA form, the CDR3 reads TGTGCCAGCTCACCAAAGACACTGGACTCTGGAAACACCATATATTTT. This sequence encodes CASSPKTLDSGNTIYF.

This chain connects TRBV5-6 to TRBJ1-1, with D unclear. Between the trimmed V and J ends, which lost 4 bases and 1 base, there was a span of 14 bases. The CDR3 length is 15 residues. The V gene's germline CDR1 is SGHDT and CDR2 YYEEEE. CDR3: CASSVAPVGNTEAFF. In DNA, the CDR3 is TGTGCCAGCAGCGTAGCCCCGGTGGGGAACACTGAAGCTTTCTTT.

Comments on this clone: The sample holds other DNA sequences that translate to the same CDR3. The chain links TRBV6-1 to TRBJ2-7; D unresolved. Germline values: CDR1 MNHNS, CDR2 SASEGT. Trimming removed 3 bases at V and 3 bases at J, with 6 bases between. This CDR3 is built from 12 residues. The CDR3 DNA follows: TGTGCCAGCAGTGATTCGGGCTACGAGCAGTACTTC. As protein: CASSDSGYEQYF.

The genes are TRBV10-2 and TRBJ1-2; D is unclear. Germline CDR1 is WSHSY and CDR2 is SAAADI. Trimming stripped 4 bases from V and 4 bases from J, with 13 bases between. The CDR3 runs 14 residues. DNA of the CDR3: TGCGCCAGCAGTGGGGGAGGCACCTTCTATGGCTACACCTTC. This encodes CASSGGGTFYGYTF.

The chain recombines TRBV28 with TRBJ2-2, with D perhaps matching TRBD1 (6 bases). Trimming shortened V by 7 bases and J by 4 bases, and 10 bases separated the two germline ends. The CDR3 extends over 13 amino acids. From germline, CDR1 is MDHEN and CDR2 SYDVKM. The CDR3 nucleotides read TGTGCCAGCATCCAGACAGGCACCGGGGAGCTGTTTTTT. Translating it yields CASIQTGTGELFF.

The V gene is TRBV5-1, the J gene TRBJ2-7; 9 nucleotides line up with TRBD2. Germline lookup yields CDR1 SGHRS and CDR2 YFSETQ. The CDR3 is 16 amino acids. Germline trimming cut 1 base from V and 7 bases from J; bases unmatched to any gene: 12. CDR3 nucleotides: TGCGCCAGCAGCTTGTCGAGCGGGGGGACCTTTGAGGAGCAGTACTTC. It yields the protein CASSLSSGGTFEEQYF. The variable domain in full, completed from reference TRBV5-1 and TRBJ2-7, reads KAGVTQTPRYLIKTRGQQVTLSCSPISGHRSVSWYQQTPGQGLQFLFEYFSETQRNKGNFPGRFSGRQFSNSRSEMNVSTLELGDSALYLCASSLSSGGTFEEQYFGPGTRLTVT.

The V gene is TRBV7-3, the J gene TRBJ1-2; 7 bases align to TRBD1. Trimming at V came to 5 bases and at J to 6 bases, leaving 6 bases not matched to a gene. Per the germline V gene, CDR1 is SGHTA and CDR2 is FQGTGA. The CDR3 contains 13 residues. Here the CDR3 reads CASSLQGVDGYTF. The CDR3 DNA reads as TGTGCCAGCAGCCTCCAGGGGGTGGATGGCTACACCTTC.

This rearrangement joins TRBV5-6 to TRBJ1-3; 8 positions agree with TRBD1. J was trimmed by 4 bases and V by 2 bases; bases with no gene match: 14. Germline-derived CDR1 and CDR2 are SGHDT and YYEEEE. The length of the CDR3 is 18 residues. CDR3 sequence: CASSLLTVTGVAGNTIYF. CDR3 coding DNA: TGTGCCAGCAGCTTATTAACCGTGACAGGGGTGGCCGGAAACACCATATATTTT.

The chain is built from TRBV5-5 and TRBJ2-1; the D is unclear. Germline V gene data show CDR1 as SGHKS and CDR2 as YYEKEE (reference sequence). The CDR3 covers 13 residues. V was cut by 6 bases and J by 8 bases, with 15 bases left in between. The CDR3 region has the DNA TGTGCCAGCACCAAAACCTTAAGCGATGAGCAGTTCTTC. Translated, it gives CASTKTLSDEQFF.

This chain links TRBV18 with TRBJ1-2; D gene unclear. The germline V gene encodes CDR1 KGHSH and CDR2 LQKENI. V lost 5 bases and J 4 bases, leaving 14 bases between the germline ends. The CDR3 contains 14 residues. The CDR3 reads CASSSDGFSYGYTF. The CDR3, as DNA: TGTGCCAGCTCATCTGACGGGTTCTCCTATGGCTACACCTTC.